The text below deals with one TCR beta chain. The data are from a study of regulatory T cells in long-lasting Graves disease. Time point meaning: newly diagnosed GD, antithyroid drugs for less than 3 months. The authors made the TCR library using RNA they extracted from PBMCs. EDTA tubes held approximately 8.8 milliliters of peripheral blood from each patient. Through Arm-PCR of CDR3 regions and iRepertoire HTBI primers, TCR beta libraries were built. Methods used by the authors: The samples included 60 to 65 TRBV and 15 or so TRBJ segments. TCRdb re-analysed the multiplex PCR reads in MiXCR, keeping a single row per CDR3 protein. None of the V and J calls come from the authors' own analysis; TCRdb made them. This sample has around 400,000 distinct CDR3 sequences, with 15% found just once. The CDR3 covers 14 residues. V lost 12 bases and J lost 2, with 18 bases in between. Looked up from germline, CDR1 is KGHDR and CDR2 is SFDVKD.

The V and J genes are TRBV24-1 and TRBJ2-5; D is possibly TRBD2 (6 bases). The sample here was peripheral blood mononuclear cells (PBMCs), taken at new diagnosis, from a patient treated with antithyroid drugs. The receptor's source is a female donor with Graves disease. CDR3 sequence reads: CAELRGGEQETQYF. The CDR3 coding sequence is TGTGCCGAGCTCAGAGGCGGGGAACAAGAGACCCAGTACTTC.